This T cell receptor beta chain was captured in a study of spatial heterogeneity in lung cancer. The V end lost 2 bases, the J end lost 0 bases, and 11 bases lay between the germline ends. Germline values: CDR1 DFQATT, CDR2 SNEGSKA (reference sequence). The CDR3 consists of 14 residues. TCRdb itself ran the 5' RACE reads through MiXCR, one entry per CDR3 protein. The sample carries about 8,000 distinct CDR3 sequences, less than 20% recorded once. This clonotype was found a few times. Described time point: sample taken at primary tumor resection. The chain joins TRBV20-1 to TRBJ2-7; D perhaps matches TRBD1 (6 bases). The starting material was normal lung tissue next to the tumor, obtained at surgery. The sequence came from a male donor with early-stage non-small cell lung cancer. DNA of the CDR3: TGCAGTGCTAGAAACAGGGAAAGCTCCTACGAGCAGTACTTC. Protein: CSARNRESSYEQYF.